Below are 31 T cell receptor beta chains sequenced from a single sample in a study of CD8 T cells in Susac syndrome. The RNA input was 0.5 to 1 ug, and it was reverse transcribed with random hexamers. TCRdb independently ran MiXCR on the immunoSEQ multiplex PCR reads; one entry per CDR3 protein. Of 170,000 or so distinct CDR3 sequences in the sample, around 96% were seen once. The sequenced sample was CD4+ T cells from PBMCs. These receptors were taken from a human donor with Susac syndrome.

This rearrangement joins TRBV20-1 to TRBJ1-4; no firm D call. The V end lost 0 bases, the J end lost 5 bases, and 7 bases lay between the germline ends. There are 13 residues in the CDR3. The germline V gene encodes CDR1 DFQATT and CDR2 SNEGSKA (reference sequence). CDR3 protein: CSARDVGNEKLFF. CDR3 in DNA: TGCAGTGCTAGAGATGTGGGAAATGAAAAACTGTTTTTT.

This clonotype came up once. The chain combines TRBV29-1 with TRBJ2-3, with 8 bases fitting TRBD1. Unmatched junction bases numbered 5, after V lost 1 base and J lost 8 bases. Germline lookup yields CDR1 SQVTM and CDR2 ANQGSEA. This CDR3 is built from 13 residues. As DNA, the CDR3 is TGCAGCGTTGAAGGGACAGGGTATGGTACGCAGTATTTT. Translated, it gives CSVEGTGYGTQYF.

This clonotype was picked up one time. This chain connects TRBV3-1 to TRBJ2-5; 7 positions agree with TRBD2. With 2 bases clipped from V and 3 bases from J, the junction kept 3 bases outside the gene matches. The CDR3 loop spans 14 amino acids. Germline assignment: CDR1 LGHDT and CDR2 YNNKEL (reference sequence). The CDR3 DNA reads as TGTGCCAGCAGCCAAAGCGGGGAAAAAGAGACCCAGTACTTC. Translation: CASSQSGEKETQYF.

The J gene is TRBJ2-6, the V gene TRBV7-9; D is possibly TRBD2 (5 bases). V was clipped by 7 bases and J by 4 bases, with 23 bases between them. CDR1 is SEHNR, CDR2 FQNEAQ, per germline (reference sequence). The length of the CDR3 is 18 residues. In DNA, the CDR3 is TGTGCCAGCACCTCGATTCGTCGGGGAGCCTCGGGGGCCAACGTCCTGACTTTC. Encoded protein: CASTSIRRGASGANVLTF.

The chain carries TRBV7-9 and TRBJ2-5; 9 nucleotides agree with TRBD2. The CDR3 runs 14 residues. J gave up 3 bases and V 5 bases, and 4 bases lay outside the gene matches. Germline CDR1 is SEHNR and CDR2 is FQNEAQ (reference sequence). The CDR3 reads CASSPSSGKETQYF. The CDR3 region has the DNA TGTGCCAGCAGCCCATCTAGCGGGAAAGAGACCCAGTACTTC.

The chain recombines TRBV28 with TRBJ1-5, with D uncertain. V lost 11 bases and J lost 2, with 13 bases in between. Germline V gives CDR1 MDHEN, CDR2 SYDVKM. The CDR3 extends over 13 amino acids. The CDR3 protein is CAAQKSRNQPQHF. DNA for the CDR3: TGTGCCGCTCAAAAGTCGCGCAATCAGCCCCAGCATTTT.

This chain joins TRBV29-1 and TRBJ2-1, with 9 bases aligning to TRBD2. With V trimmed by 7 bases and J by 6 bases, 4 bases remained unmatched. The CDR3 has 12 amino acids. Germline CDR1 and CDR2: SQVTM and ANQGSEA. The CDR3 region has the DNA TGCAGCGCAACGACTAGCGGCAATGAGCAGTTCTTC. It specifies CSATTSGNEQFF.

This chain links TRBV15 with TRBJ2-1; D not resolved. CDR3 length equals 14 residues. Germline V CDR1 and CDR2: LNHNV, YYDKDF (reference sequence). V was cut by 3 bases and J by 6 bases, with 12 bases left in between. CDR3: CATSRAGPLNEQFF. The CDR3 DNA follows: TGTGCCACCAGCAGGGCAGGACCTCTCAATGAGCAGTTCTTC.

The chain recombines TRBV20-1 with TRBJ1-1, with 7 positions matching TRBD1. J was trimmed by 6 bases and V by 2 bases; bases with no gene match: 9. Per the germline V gene, CDR1 is DFQATT and CDR2 is SNEGSKA (reference sequence). The CDR3 runs 14 residues. CDR3 in DNA: TGCAGTGCTAGAATAGGGCAGGGGGTTTCTGAAGCTTTCTTT. Encoded protein: CSARIGQGVSEAFF.

The chain uses TRBV9 and TRBJ2-7, with unresolved D. The V gene lost 4 bases and the J gene lost 0 bases, with 11 bases spanning the gap. This CDR3 region has 14 residues. Germline-derived CDR1 and CDR2 are SGDLS and YYNGEE. CDR3 sequence: CASSPQTGSYEQYF. CDR3 bases: TGTGCCAGCAGCCCCCAGACGGGCTCCTACGAGCAGTACTTC.

This clonotype was counted a single time. This sequence joins TRBV28 and TRBJ2-3; D is perhaps TRBD2 (5 bases). The CDR3 sequence is 17 residues long. Germline loops: CDR1 MDHEN, CDR2 SYDVKM. The V end was cut by 5 bases, the J end by 1 base, with 19 bases between. For the CDR3, the DNA is TGTGCCAGCAGTCCCGGACTCTCCAGCACACGCACAGATACGCAGTATTTT. It yields the protein CASSPGLSSTRTDTQYF.

The rearrangement joins TRBV6-5 to TRBJ2-7, with 11 nucleotides matching TRBD2. This CDR3 is 15 amino acids long. V shed 2 bases and J 2 bases; nucleotides not matched to a gene: 2. Per the germline V gene, CDR1 is MNHEY and CDR2 is SVGAGI. This chain's CDR3 is CASSYGTSGPYEQYF. CDR3 bases: TGTGCCAGCAGTTACGGGACTAGCGGCCCCTACGAGCAGTACTTC.

This chain joins TRBV3-1 and TRBJ1-1; the D is unclear. Germline CDR1 LGHDT, CDR2 YNNKEL (reference sequence). V was cut by 4 bases and J by 2 bases, with 14 bases left in between. This CDR3 has 15 residues. The CDR3 DNA sequence: TGTGCCAGCAGCCCAGACTTTGGCAGAAACACTGAAGCTTTCTTT. It specifies CASSPDFGRNTEAFF.

The J gene is TRBJ2-2, the V gene TRBV12-3 or TRBV12-4, with a tentative D call TRBD1 (6 bases). There are 15 residues in the CDR3. Between the trimmed V and J ends, which lost 5 bases and 5 bases, there was a span of 15 bases. CDR3 region: CASSPPQGRTGELFF. The CDR3, as DNA: TGTGCCAGCAGTCCCCCCCAGGGGCGAACCGGGGAGCTGTTTTTT.

V is TRBV7-2 and J is TRBJ2-5; possible D gene TRBD2, 6 bases. There are 14 residues in the CDR3. Trimming shortened V by 5 bases and J by 7 bases, and 17 bases separated the two germline ends. The germline V gene has CDR1 SGHTA and CDR2 FQGNSA. The CDR3 bases are TGTGCCAGCAGCCCTAGCGCTCCCTCGGGGACCCAGTACTTC. It codes for CASSPSAPSGTQYF. Combining the CDR3 with reference TRBV7-2 and TRBJ2-5 gives the whole variable domain GAGVSQSPSNKVTEKGKDVELRCDPISGHTALYWYRQSLGQGLEFLIYFQGNSAPDKSGLPSDRFSAERTGGSVSTLTIQRTQQEDSAVYLCASSPSAPSGTQYFGPGTRLLVL.

The sample holds one count of this clonotype. CDR3 amino acids: CASSGGGAGQGNIQYF. The DNA for the CDR3 is TGTGCCAGCAGTGGAGGGGGGGCAGGGCAGGGAAACATTCAGTACTTC. This chain links TRBV25-1 with TRBJ2-4, with D tentatively TRBD2 (7 bases). CDR3 length: 16 residues. V lost 4 bases, J lost 6 bases, and 19 bases lay in between. Looked up from germline, CDR1 is MGHDK and CDR2 is SYGVNS.

The chain links TRBV5-1 to TRBJ2-5; TRBD1 is a possible D gene (5 bases). From germline, CDR1 is SGHRS and CDR2 YFSETQ. The CDR3 has 12 residues. Between the trimmed V and J ends, which lost 6 bases and 1 base, there was a span of 7 bases. The CDR3, as DNA: TGCGCCAGCACGCAGGGCCAAGAGACCCAGTACTTC. This translates into CASTQGQETQYF. The full variable domain, its missing parts supplied by reference TRBV5-1 and TRBJ2-5, is KAGVTQTPRYLIKTRGQQVTLSCSPISGHRSVSWYQQTPGQGLQFLFEYFSETQRNKGNFPGRFSGRQFSNSRSEMNVSTLELGDSALYLCASTQGQETQYFGPGTRLLVL.

The J gene is TRBJ2-3, the V gene TRBV4-3, with D perhaps matching TRBD2 (6 bases). Germline-derived CDR1 and CDR2 are LGHNA and YSLEER. V was pared by 1 base and J by 0 bases, with 14 bases between. This CDR3 has 17 amino acids. The CDR3 DNA follows: TGCGCCAGCAGCCAAGCGGGGGTGGGCGGAAGCACAGATACGCAGTATTTT. Amino acids: CASSQAGVGGSTDTQYF.

The V gene is TRBV6-5, the J gene TRBJ2-5, with D tentatively TRBD2 (6 bases). Germline V gene sequence: CDR1 MNHEY, CDR2 SVGAGI. Trimming stripped 8 bases from V and 5 bases from J, with 18 bases between. The CDR3 totals 14 residues. CDR3 sequence: CASSPEGPTETQYF. Here the CDR3 DNA reads TGTGCCAGCTCCCCGGAGGGGCCCACGGAGACCCAGTACTTC.

The chain recombines TRBV20-1 with TRBJ2-5, with D unresolved. The ends were cut back, 4 bases at V and 5 bases at J, with 17 bases in the middle. The CDR3 is 14 residues long. Germline CDR1 DFQATT, CDR2 SNEGSKA (reference sequence). CDR3 residues: CSATPRLGPETQYF. In DNA, the CDR3 is TGCAGTGCTACCCCAAGGTTAGGGCCGGAGACCCAGTACTTC.

This clonotype was seen a handful of times. V is TRBV29-1 and J is TRBJ2-5; the D call may be TRBD1 or TRBD2 (6 bases each). The CDR3 has 13 amino acids. The V end lost 3 bases, the J end lost 1 base, and 9 bases lay between the germline ends. In germline, CDR1 is SQVTM, CDR2 ANQGSEA. In DNA form, the CDR3 reads TGCAGCGTTGAGAAGGGGGGCCAAGAGACCCAGTACTTC. Translated, it gives CSVEKGGQETQYF.

CDR3 region: CSARSPGPPNGYTF. For the CDR3, the DNA is TGCAGTGCTAGATCCCCTGGACCGCCCAATGGCTACACCTTC. The V gene is TRBV20-1, the J gene TRBJ1-2; D unclear. Looked up from germline, CDR1 is DFQATT and CDR2 is SNEGSKA (reference sequence). The CDR3 is 14 residues long. Trimming removed 2 bases at V and 6 bases at J, with 16 bases between.

The chain uses TRBV29-1 and TRBJ1-1; tentative D call: TRBD1 (6 bases). The CDR3 covers 13 residues. The germline V gene encodes CDR1 SQVTM and CDR2 ANQGSEA. V was clipped by 5 bases and J by 1 base, with 11 bases between them. The CDR3 sequence: CSVTGLGNTEAFF. The CDR3 DNA reads as TGCAGCGTTACAGGGTTAGGGAACACTGAAGCTTTCTTT.

The chain employs TRBV6-1 and TRBJ1-2; TRBD1 agrees at 8 bases. The germline gives CDR1 MNHNS, CDR2 SASEGT. The junction had 12 bases not matched to a gene; V was cut back by 5 bases and J by 4 bases. The CDR3 loop spans 16 amino acids. The CDR3 loop reads CASSTGIRGQSYGYTF. The CDR3 DNA reads as TGTGCCAGCAGTACGGGGATCAGGGGGCAAAGCTATGGCTACACCTTC.

The chain has TRBV14 and TRBJ2-1, with D perhaps given as TRBD1 or TRBD2 (5 bases each). There are 14 residues in the CDR3. Trimming shortened V by 1 base and J by 7 bases, and 11 bases separated the two germline ends. CDR1 SGHDN and CDR2 FVKESK come from the germline V gene. CDR3: CASSQVPGPNEQFF. CDR3 sequence (DNA): TGTGCCAGCAGCCAAGTCCCGGGGCCGAATGAGCAGTTCTTC.

This clonotype was observed a single time. V and J are TRBV28 and TRBJ2-4, with D hard to call. Trimming pared 1 base from V and 0 bases from J, leaving 10 bases between. The CDR3 totals 16 residues. Germline CDR1 and CDR2: MDHEN and SYDVKM. This chain's CDR3 is CASSLLQFGAKNIQYF. The DNA of the CDR3 is TGTGCCAGCAGTTTATTACAATTCGGAGCCAAAAACATTCAGTACTTC. Filled out from reference TRBV28 and TRBJ2-4, the complete variable domain reads DVKVTQSSRYLVKRTGEKVFLECVQDMDHENMFWYRQDPGLGLRLIYFSYDVKMKEKGDIPEGYSVSREKKERFSLILESASTNQTSMYLCASSLLQFGAKNIQYFGAGTRLSVL.

This chain joins TRBV20-1 and TRBJ2-7, with D tentatively TRBD1 or TRBD2 (5 bases each). In germline, CDR1 is DFQATT, CDR2 SNEGSKA (reference sequence). CDR3 length equals 13 residues. V lost 4 bases and J lost 5, with 15 bases in between. The CDR3 loop reads CSANRGQGDEQYF. As DNA, the CDR3 is TGCAGTGCTAACCGGGGCCAGGGTGACGAGCAGTACTTC.

This chain connects TRBV28 to TRBJ2-3; D is possibly TRBD2 (5 bases). Trimming stripped 4 bases from V and 6 bases from J, with 20 bases between. CDR1 is MDHEN and CDR2 is SYDVKM in the germline V gene. The CDR3 length is 16 residues. The CDR3 protein is CASSSPLRGPADTQYF. Written as DNA, the CDR3 is TGTGCCAGCAGTTCGCCCTTGAGAGGGCCGGCGGATACGCAGTATTTT. Using reference TRBV28 and TRBJ2-3 for the parts outside the CDR3, the full variable domain is DVKVTQSSRYLVKRTGEKVFLECVQDMDHENMFWYRQDPGLGLRLIYFSYDVKMKEKGDIPEGYSVSREKKERFSLILESASTNQTSMYLCASSSPLRGPADTQYFGPGTRLTVL.

The gene calls are TRBV7-6 and TRBJ1-4; TRBD1 matches 9 bases. This CDR3 is 17 amino acids long. With V trimmed by 5 bases and J by 4 bases, 11 bases remained unmatched. CDR1 and CDR2 from the germline V gene are SGHVS and FNYEAQ. CDR3 sequence (DNA): TGTGCCAGCAGCCCGATCCCTCCGGGACAGGGTAATGAAAAACTGTTTTTT. It specifies CASSPIPPGQGNEKLFF.

The CDR3 DNA is TGTGCCAGCAGTTCCGGGACGGACTATGGCTACACCTTC. Its translation: CASSSGTDYGYTF. The rearrangement uses TRBV7-2 and TRBJ1-2; tentatively, D is TRBD1 (5 bases). Trimming left V 6 bases short and J 3 bases short, with 11 bases between. Germline V gene data show CDR1 as SGHTA and CDR2 as FQGNSA. The CDR3 is made up of 13 amino acids. The complete variable domain, with remaining parts taken from reference TRBV7-2 and TRBJ1-2, reads GAGVSQSPSNKVTEKGKDVELRCDPISGHTALYWYRQSLGQGLEFLIYFQGNSAPDKSGLPSDRFSAERTGGSVSTLTIQRTQQEDSAVYLCASSSGTDYGYTFGSGTRLTVV.

The chain joins TRBV28 to TRBJ1-5; tentatively, D is TRBD1 (5 bases). The V end lost 3 bases, the J end lost 3 bases, and 15 bases lay between the germline ends. Germline V CDR1 and CDR2: MDHEN, SYDVKM. CDR3 length equals 16 residues. The CDR3 is CASSFQSTGLNQPQHF. DNA for the CDR3: TGTGCCAGCAGTTTTCAATCAACAGGTCTCAATCAGCCCCAGCATTTT. Supplemented by reference TRBV28 and TRBJ1-5, the full variable domain reads DVKVTQSSRYLVKRTGEKVFLECVQDMDHENMFWYRQDPGLGLRLIYFSYDVKMKEKGDIPEGYSVSREKKERFSLILESASTNQTSMYLCASSFQSTGLNQPQHFGDGTRLSIL.